A single sample is the source of the 18 T cell receptor beta chains below, sequenced in a study of cytomegalovirus exposure and HLA in healthy donors. Primers: 60 Vbeta forward and 13 Jbeta reverse. The method was immunoSEQ multiplex PCR; TCRdb's version includes in-frame clones alone and lacks a portion of them. The repertoire holds approximately 190,000 clones, 73% seen once, with 1.8% in the top ten. Sequences were obtained from PBMCs. Receptor source: a woman aged 25-40 years in good health and CMV-seronegative.

V is TRBV9 and J is TRBJ1-1; D ambiguous. The CDR3 extends over 13 amino acids. V lost 5 bases, J lost 1 base, and 9 bases lay in between. The germline CDR1 and CDR2 sequences are SGDLS and YYNGEE. The CDR3 spells CASSPSGNTEAFF. In DNA form, the CDR3 reads TGTGCCAGCAGTCCTTCGGGGAACACTGAAGCTTTCTTT.

This chain joins TRBV10-3 and TRBJ2-7, with TRBD2 as a possible D gene (6 bases). The V gene's germline CDR1 is ENHRY and CDR2 SYGVKD. This CDR3 has 15 amino acids. V was shortened by 0 bases and J by 0 bases, with 9 bases between the two germline ends. CDR3 DNA sequence: TGTGCCATCAGTGAGTCCGGGGAGGTCTCCTACGAGCAGTACTTC. Protein product: CAISESGEVSYEQYF.

This clone was observed a few times. J is TRBJ2-5 and V is TRBV10-1; D may be TRBD2 (6 bases). The germline gives CDR1 WNHNN, CDR2 SYGVQD (reference sequence). The CDR3 loop spans 12 amino acids. V dropped 7 bases and J dropped 3 bases, with 9 bases sitting between them. CDR3 DNA sequence: TGCGCCAGCAAGGAGGGTAAAGAGACCCAGTACTTC. Protein product: CASKEGKETQYF.

This clone was recorded only once. The chain uses TRBV13 and TRBJ2-3; D may be TRBD1 (5 bases). Germline CDR1 reads PRHDT; CDR2 reads FYEKMQ (reference sequence). The V gene lost 5 bases and the J gene lost 4 bases, with 19 bases spanning the gap. The CDR3 is 16 residues long. CDR3 sequence: CASSPQDNTFADTQYF. For the CDR3, the DNA is TGTGCCAGCAGCCCCCAGGACAATACCTTCGCAGATACGCAGTATTTT.

This clone has only a few counts. The chain carries TRBV6-4 and TRBJ2-1; 12 positions match TRBD2. V lost 4 bases to trimming and J lost 6 bases; unmatched junction nucleotides: 4. CDR3 length: 15 amino acids. CDR1 is MRHNA, CDR2 SNTAGT, per germline. The CDR3 sequence is CASSGLAGASNEQFF. The DNA for the CDR3 is TGTGCCAGCAGTGGACTAGCGGGAGCTTCCAATGAGCAGTTCTTC.

The CDR3 nucleotides are TGTGCCAGCAGTTCAAACCGGGACTACGAGCAGTACTTC. Translated, it gives CASSSNRDYEQYF. The chain combines TRBV2 with TRBJ2-5, with a weak D call TRBD2 (5 bases). Judging by the DNA end, TRBJ2-7 fits better; the J call may be wrong. Germline-derived CDR1 and CDR2 are SNHLY and FYNNEI. CDR3 length: 13 residues.

V usage is TRBV27 and J usage is TRBJ2-1; 10 nucleotides match TRBD2. The CDR3 extends over 15 amino acids. CDR1 is MNHEY, CDR2 SMNVEV, per germline (reference sequence). V shed 4 bases, J shed 6 bases, and the junction held 6 bases outside the gene matches. CDR3 sequence (DNA): TGTGCCAGCAGTTCCGCCGGGACTAGCGTCAATGAGCAGTTCTTC. Residues: CASSSAGTSVNEQFF.

This sequence joins TRBV5-7 and TRBJ1-2; TRBD1 is a possible D gene (6 bases). TRBV5-7 carries the ORF label, with uncertain function. The germline V and J ends were trimmed by 3 bases and 2 bases, with 17 bases remaining between them. The CDR3 is made up of 16 amino acids. CDR3 residues: CASSYVRTARNYGYTF. The CDR3 region has the DNA TGTGCCAGCAGCTACGTCCGGACAGCCAGAAACTATGGCTACACCTTC.

The chain's CDR3 is CASSRGLSTDTQYF. CDR3 sequence (DNA): TGTGCCAGCAGCCGAGGACTTAGCACAGATACGCAGTATTTT. The chain is built from TRBV13 and TRBJ2-3; the D gene is possibly TRBD2 (5 bases). CDR1 and CDR2 from the germline V gene are PRHDT and FYEKMQ (reference sequence). Trimming left V 5 bases short and J 0 bases short, with 9 bases between. This CDR3 is 14 amino acids long.

This clone was seen a single time. CDR3 sequence: CASSADPNPGLTLHF. Here the CDR3 DNA reads TGTGCCAGCAGTGCCGACCCCAACCCAGGGCTAACCCTCCACTTT. This chain uses TRBV6-1 with TRBJ1-6; D is perhaps TRBD1 (5 bases). The V end was cut by 4 bases, the J end by 14 bases, with 21 bases between. CDR1 MNHNS and CDR2 SASEGT come from the germline V gene. This CDR3 has 15 residues.

This clone was picked up one time. J is TRBJ2-7 and V is TRBV2; TRBD1 matches at 7 bases. This CDR3 comprises 14 residues. Germline CDR1 SNHLY, CDR2 FYNNEI. Trimming removed 3 bases from V and 2 bases from J; junction bases left unmatched: 4. CDR3 in DNA: TGTGCCAGCAGTGAGAGGGGGCGAACCTACGAGCAGTACTTC. Translation: CASSERGRTYEQYF.

This chain links TRBV2 with TRBJ1-6; 7 nucleotides align to TRBD1. J lost 8 bases, V lost 7 bases, and 8 bases had no gene match. This CDR3 region has 14 residues. Germline lookup yields CDR1 SNHLY and CDR2 FYNNEI. The CDR3 sequence: CASTRQGWDSPLHF. CDR3 coding DNA: TGTGCCAGCACTAGACAGGGTTGGGATTCACCCCTCCACTTT.

This chain connects TRBV5-1 to TRBJ2-7; 11 bases are shared with TRBD1. Germline assignment: CDR1 SGHRS and CDR2 YFSETQ. V dropped 0 bases and J dropped 6; count of bases not matched to a gene: 2. CDR3 length: 14 residues. As DNA, the CDR3 is TGCGCCAGCAGCTTGGGGACAGGGGGCAGCGAGCAGTACTTC. Translation: CASSLGTGGSEQYF.

This clone was detected only a few times. The chain joins TRBV19 to TRBJ2-4; a weak D match, TRBD2 (7 bases). The V gene's germline CDR1 is LNHDA and CDR2 SQIVND (reference sequence). V lost 2 bases to trimming and J lost 3 bases, with 17 bases between them. The CDR3 loop spans 17 amino acids. The CDR3 sequence: CASSIRIGGPDKNIQYF. As DNA, the CDR3 is TGTGCCAGTAGTATAAGGATCGGGGGGCCTGACAAAAACATTCAGTACTTC. The variable domain in full, completed from reference TRBV19 and TRBJ2-4, reads DGGITQSPKYLFRKEGQNVTLSCEQNLNHDAMYWYRQDPGQGLRLIYYSQIVNDFQKGDIAEGYSVSREKKESFPLTVTSAQKNPTAFYLCASSIRIGGPDKNIQYFGAGTRLSVL.

V and J are TRBV6-6 and TRBJ2-5; TRBD1 aligns across 9 bases. CDR1 and CDR2 from the germline V gene are MNHNY and SVGAGI (reference sequence). Trimming cost V 2 bases and J 3 bases; bases outside gene matches: 7. The CDR3 is 16 amino acids. CDR3 in amino acids: CASSYDRGGEKETQYF. The CDR3 region has the DNA TGTGCCAGCAGTTACGACAGGGGGGGTGAAAAAGAGACCCAGTACTTC.

V usage is TRBV7-6 and J usage is TRBJ2-1; tentative D call: TRBD2 (6 bases). V lost 5 bases and J lost 10, with 12 bases in between. The CDR3 contains 12 residues. Per the germline V gene, CDR1 is SGHVS and CDR2 is FNYEAQ. CDR3 in amino acids: CASSLGGLEQFF. CDR3 nucleotides: TGTGCCAGCAGCCTGGGAGGTCTCGAGCAGTTCTTC.

As concerns this clone: Other DNA variants within this sample encode the same CDR3. J is TRBJ2-5 and V is TRBV5-1; D might be TRBD2 (6 bases). The V gene lost 0 bases and the J gene lost 1 base, with 7 bases spanning the gap. The CDR3 totals 14 residues. CDR1 and CDR2 (germline): SGHRS, YFSETQ. CDR3 region: CASSLVGGQETQYF. As DNA, the CDR3 is TGCGCCAGCAGCTTGGTCGGGGGCCAAGAGACCCAGTACTTC.

This clone turned up a few times. The J gene is TRBJ1-2, the V gene TRBV6-5, with 11 bases aligning to TRBD1. Germline V gives CDR1 MNHEY, CDR2 SVGAGI. The CDR3 length is 14 residues. After removal of 4 bases from V and 6 bases from J, the junction contained 4 bases not matched to a gene. The CDR3 region has the DNA TGTGCCAGCAGTTTCATGGGACAGGGGGATGGCTACACCTTC. Translation gives CASSFMGQGDGYTF.